The clone carrying this T cell receptor (beta chain) was detected ten times or more. Germline CDR1 is MNHNS and CDR2 is SASEGT. This CDR3 region has 11 residues. The germline V and J ends were trimmed by 10 bases and 1 base, with 7 bases remaining between them. The data stem from a study of T cell repertoires in cytomegalovirus infection. MiXCR was run by TCRdb on the reads, yielding one entry per CDR3 protein. The sample shows over 450,000 distinct CDR3 sequences, around 10% of them seen only once. Sequenced sample: PBMCs. The V gene is TRBV6-1, the J gene TRBJ1-1; D not resolved. This clonotype was sampled from a human donor in good health (CMV status not recorded). Some clones in this sample may be carry-over from other donors' samples. The CDR3 protein is CATFKNTEAFF. The CDR3, as DNA: TGTGCCACCTTCAAGAACACTGAAGCTTTCTTT.